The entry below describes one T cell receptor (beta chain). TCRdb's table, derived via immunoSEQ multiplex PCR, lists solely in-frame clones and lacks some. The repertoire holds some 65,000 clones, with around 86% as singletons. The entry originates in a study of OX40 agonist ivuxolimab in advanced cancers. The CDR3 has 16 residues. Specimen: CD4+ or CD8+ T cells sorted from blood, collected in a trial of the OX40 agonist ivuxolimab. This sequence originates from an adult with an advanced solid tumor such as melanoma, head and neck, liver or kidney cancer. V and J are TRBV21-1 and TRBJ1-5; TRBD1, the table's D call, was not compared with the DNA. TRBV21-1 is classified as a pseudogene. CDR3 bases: TGTGCCAGCATTACCCTAGGTACAGGAAGCAATCAGCCCCAGCATTTT. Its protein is CASITLGTGSNQPQHF.